The entry that follows covers one T cell receptor (beta chain) sequence. Its antigen is unknown. The sample holds no much larger clone one base away, and base qualities are not on file. The source of the sample is a study of control samples from healthy donors and cancer patients (dated by TCRdb to about 2020). The CDR3, cysteine through phenylalanine, is 13 amino acids long. Just CDR3 DNA is preserved here, 39 bases in frame from base 1. V loses 5 bases of germline sequence and J loses 4 bases, and the interval between the two ends is 12 bases. The germline V gene gives CDR1 as SGHAT and CDR2 as FQNNGV. Libraries were built with the immunoSEQ multiplex PCR assay. Sourced from immuneACCESS, this table was stored by TCRdb with only in-frame sequences that have V and J called. A share of the clones is absent; for the studies checked, an unresolved V gene accounts for under half, and the remainder has no known explanation. The sample table contains tens of thousands of clones; only one count was recorded for roughly 87% of them. The top ten clonotypes cover over 4.5% of the sample.

The V and J genes are TRBV11-2 and TRBJ2-7; no D gene can be assigned with confidence. The sequenced sample was PBMCs. The receptor was isolated from a man in his fifties or sixties with colorectal cancer. The CDR3 protein: CASSITARYEQYF. The nucleotides are TGTGCCAGCAGCATAACTGCACGATACGAGCAGTACTTC.